This T cell receptor beta chain was sequenced during a study of tumor T cells in aggressive B-cell lymphoma. This table comes from immunoSEQ multiplex PCR, and its TCRdb copy is limited to in-frame clones, with some not included. The sample holds around 10,000 clones, over 90% seen once. This clone showed up just a few times. V lost 5 bases, J lost 9 bases, and 16 bases lay in between. The germline V gene has CDR1 SNHLY and CDR2 FYNNEI. CDR3 length: 13 residues. The origin of this receptor is an adult with diffuse large B cell lymphoma. The sequenced material came from tumor tissue. The chain is built from TRBV2 and TRBJ1-1, with a possible D match to TRBD1 (5 bases). CDR3 protein: CASSFGTFEKAFF. The CDR3, as DNA: TGTGCCAGCAGTTTCGGGACTTTTGAAAAAGCTTTCTTT.